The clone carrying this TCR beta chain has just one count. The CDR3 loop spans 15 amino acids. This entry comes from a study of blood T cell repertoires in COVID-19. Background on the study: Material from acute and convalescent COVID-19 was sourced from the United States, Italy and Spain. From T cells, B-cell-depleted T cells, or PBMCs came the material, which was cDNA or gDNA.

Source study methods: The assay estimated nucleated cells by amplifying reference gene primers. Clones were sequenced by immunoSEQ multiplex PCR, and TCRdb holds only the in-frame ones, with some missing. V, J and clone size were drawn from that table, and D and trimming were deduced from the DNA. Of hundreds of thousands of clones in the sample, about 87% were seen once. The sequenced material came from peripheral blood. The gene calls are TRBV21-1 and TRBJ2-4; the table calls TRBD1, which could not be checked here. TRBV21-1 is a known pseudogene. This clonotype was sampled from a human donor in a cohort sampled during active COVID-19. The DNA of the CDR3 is TGTGCCAGCAGAGCCACAGGGGGCGCTCAGGACATTCAGTACTTC. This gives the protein CASRATGGAQDIQYF.